This T cell receptor (beta chain) was profiled in a study of CD8 T cells in Susac syndrome. The CDR3 is 14 amino acids. V was clipped by 1 base and J by 3 bases; unmatched bases: 4. The germline V gene has CDR1 DFQATT and CDR2 SNEGSKA (reference sequence). Reverse transcription of about 0.5 to 1 ug RNA used random hexamers. TCRdb reprocessed the immunoSEQ multiplex PCR reads via MiXCR and lists one record per CDR3 protein. This sample yields 150,000 to 200,000 distinct CDR3 sequences, of which approximately 96% are seen a single time; 0.093% belongs to the top ten. V usage is TRBV20-1 and J usage is TRBJ2-3; 7 bases line up with TRBD2. Material: CD4+ T cells from PBMCs. The sequence was obtained from a human donor with multiple sclerosis. CDR3 sequence reads: CSARGGGSTDTQYF. The CDR3 DNA reads TGCAGTGCTAGAGGGGGGGGATCAACAGATACGCAGTATTTT.